The table lists the clone carrying this T cell receptor (beta chain) with a count of one. These data originate in a study of technical replicates of blood from a handful of donors. The V and J ends lost 7 bases and 12 bases, in that order; junction bases with no gene match: 5. The CDR3 is 11 amino acids. The germline V gene has CDR1 SNHLY and CDR2 FYNNEI. Only in-frame clones appear in the TCRdb table, and some are missing; sequencing was by immunoSEQ multiplex PCR. This table has 84,000 or so clones, approximately 94% appearing once. Sample: T cells isolated from PBMCs. The receptor's source is a human donor in good health. V usage is TRBV2 and J usage is TRBJ2-1; 8 bases are a match to TRBD2. CDR3 in DNA: TGTGCCAGCAACGGGGGGGGTCTGCAGTTCTTC. It encodes CASNGGGLQFF. The full variable domain, in which reference TRBV2 and TRBJ2-1 provide the parts outside the CDR3, is EPEVTQTPSHQVTQMGQEVILRCVPISNHLYFYWYRQILGQKVEFLVSFYNNEISEKSEIFDDQFSVERPDGSNFTLKIRSTKLEDSAMYFCASNGGGLQFFGPGTRLTVL.